This entry describes one T cell receptor (beta chain). The data stem from a study of cytomegalovirus exposure and HLA in healthy donors. Looked up from germline, CDR1 is SGHNT and CDR2 is YYREEE (reference sequence). The CDR3 contains 17 residues. V lost 4 bases to trimming and J lost 4 bases; unmatched junction nucleotides: 14. 60 Vbeta and 13 Jbeta primers were used in PCR. Generated by immunoSEQ multiplex PCR, the TCRdb table keeps only in-frame clones and is missing some. The data show some 190,000 clones, approximately 78% seen once. This chain joins TRBV5-4 and TRBJ2-3; 8 positions agree with TRBD2. The receptor's source is a male donor in good health and CMV-seronegative. The sample consisted of PBMCs. The CDR3 sequence: CASSTGGSGSPPDTQYF. CDR3 DNA sequence: TGTGCCAGCAGCACCGGAGGGAGCGGGAGCCCTCCAGATACGCAGTATTTT. Full variable domain (outside the CDR3, taken from reference TRBV5-4 and TRBJ2-3): ETGVTQSPTHLIKTRGQQVTLRCSSQSGHNTVSWYQQALGQGPQFIFQYYREEENGRGNFPPRFSGLQFPNYSSELNVNALELDDSALYLCASSTGGSGSPPDTQYFGPGTRLTVL.